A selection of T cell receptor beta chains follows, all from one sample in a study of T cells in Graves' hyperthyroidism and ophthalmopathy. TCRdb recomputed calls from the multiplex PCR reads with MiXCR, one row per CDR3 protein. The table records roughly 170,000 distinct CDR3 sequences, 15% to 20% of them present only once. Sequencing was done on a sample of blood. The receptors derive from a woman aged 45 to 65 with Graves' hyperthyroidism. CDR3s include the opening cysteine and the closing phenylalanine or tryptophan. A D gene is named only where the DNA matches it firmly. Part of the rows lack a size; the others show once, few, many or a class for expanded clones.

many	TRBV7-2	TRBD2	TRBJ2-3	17	CASSSGQASGGRTTQYF	TGTGCCAGCAGCTCTGGGCAGGCTAGCGGGGGGAGAACTACGCAGTATTTT
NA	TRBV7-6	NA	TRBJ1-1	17	CASSSSVGGSENTEAFF	TGTGCCAGCAGCTCTTCAGTGGGTGGAAGTGAGAACACTGAAGCTTTCTTT
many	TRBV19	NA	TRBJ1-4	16	CASRPGVIATNEKLFF	TGTGCCAGTAGGCCAGGGGTTATAGCAACTAATGAAAAACTGTTTTTT
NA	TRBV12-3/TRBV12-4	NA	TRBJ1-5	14	CASSLFQEDQPQHF	TGTGCCAGCAGTTTGTTTCAGGAAGATCAGCCCCAGCATTTT
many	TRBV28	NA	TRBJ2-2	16	CASRIQGMIDTGELFF	TGTGCCAGCAGGATCCAGGGAATGATAGACACCGGGGAGCTGTTTTTT
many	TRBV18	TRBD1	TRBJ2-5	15	CASSAGTAAQETQYF	TGTGCCAGCTCCGCTGGGACAGCCGCACAAGAGACCCAGTACTTC
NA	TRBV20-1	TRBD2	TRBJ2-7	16	CSARVLAGGNPYEQYF	TGCAGTGCTAGGGTCCTAGCGGGAGGTAATCCATACGAGCAGTACTTC
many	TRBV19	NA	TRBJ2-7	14	CASSSVASSYEQYF	TGTGCCAGTAGTTCAGTGGCCAGTTCCTACGAGCAGTACTTC
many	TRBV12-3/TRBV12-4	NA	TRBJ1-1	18	CASSFSFTGAPRGTEAFF	TGTGCCAGCAGTTTCTCCTTTACCGGGGCCCCGCGTGGCACTGAAGCTTTCTTT
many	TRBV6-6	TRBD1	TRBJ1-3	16	CASSYSVDRVMDTIYF	TGTGCCAGCAGTTACTCGGTAGACAGGGTTATGGACACCATATATTTT
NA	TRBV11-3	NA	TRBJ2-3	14	CAGSQAGGTDTQYF	TGTGCCGGCAGCCAAGCCGGAGGCACAGATACGCAGTATTTT
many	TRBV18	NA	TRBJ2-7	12	CASSPVTYEQYF	TGTGCCAGCTCACCCGTGACCTACGAGCAGTACTTC
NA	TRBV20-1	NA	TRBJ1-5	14	CSARLGSSNQPQHF	TGCAGTGCTAGGCTGGGCAGTAGCAATCAGCCCCAGCATTTT
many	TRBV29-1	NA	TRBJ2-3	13	CRGLTEGPDTQYF	TGCAGGGGCCTGACAGAGGGACCAGATACGCAGTATTTT
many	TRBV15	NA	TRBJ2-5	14	CATSRDRGKETQYF	TGTGCCACCAGCAGAGATCGGGGGAAAGAGACCCAGTACTTC
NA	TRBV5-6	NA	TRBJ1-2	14	CASSFSGRRDGYTF	TGTGCCAGCAGCTTCTCGGGGAGGAGGGATGGCTACACCTTC
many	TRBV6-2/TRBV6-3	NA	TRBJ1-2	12	CASSYSYQGYTF	TGTGCCAGCAGTTACTCGTATCAAGGCTACACCTTC
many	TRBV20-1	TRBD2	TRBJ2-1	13	CSPVAGGPNEQFF	TGCAGCCCTGTAGCGGGGGGCCCCAATGAGCAGTTCTTC
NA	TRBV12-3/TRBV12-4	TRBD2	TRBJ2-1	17	CASSSHGLAVTYNEQFF	TGTGCCAGCAGTTCCCACGGACTAGCGGTAACCTACAATGAGCAGTTCTTC
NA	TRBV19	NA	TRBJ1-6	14	CASSMHRANSPLHF	TGTGCCAGTAGTATGCACAGGGCCAATTCACCCCTCCACTTT